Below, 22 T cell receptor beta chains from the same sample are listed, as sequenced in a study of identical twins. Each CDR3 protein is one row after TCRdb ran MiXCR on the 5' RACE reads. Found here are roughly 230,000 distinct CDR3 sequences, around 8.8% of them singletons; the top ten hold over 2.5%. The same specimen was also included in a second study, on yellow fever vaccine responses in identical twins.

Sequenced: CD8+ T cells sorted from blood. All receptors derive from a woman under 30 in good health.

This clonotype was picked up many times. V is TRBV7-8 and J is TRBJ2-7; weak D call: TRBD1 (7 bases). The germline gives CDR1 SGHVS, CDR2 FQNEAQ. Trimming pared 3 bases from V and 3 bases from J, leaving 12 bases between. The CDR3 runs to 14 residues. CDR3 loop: CASSFRQGGYEQYF. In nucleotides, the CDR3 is TGTGCCAGCAGCTTTCGACAGGGAGGCTACGAGCAGTACTTC. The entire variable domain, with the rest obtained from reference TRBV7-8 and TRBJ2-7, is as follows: GAGVSQSPRYKVAKRGQDVALRCDPISGHVSLFWYQQALGQGPEFLTYFQNEAQLDKSGLPSDRFFAERPEGSVSTLKIQRTQQEDSAVYLCASSFRQGGYEQYFGPGTRLTVT.

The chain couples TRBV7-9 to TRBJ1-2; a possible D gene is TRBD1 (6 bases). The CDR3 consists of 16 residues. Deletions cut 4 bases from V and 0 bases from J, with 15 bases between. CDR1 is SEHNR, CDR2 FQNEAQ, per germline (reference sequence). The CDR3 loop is CASSSDTGSPNYGYTF. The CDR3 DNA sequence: TGTGCCAGCAGCTCGGATACAGGGTCTCCTAACTATGGCTACACCTTC.

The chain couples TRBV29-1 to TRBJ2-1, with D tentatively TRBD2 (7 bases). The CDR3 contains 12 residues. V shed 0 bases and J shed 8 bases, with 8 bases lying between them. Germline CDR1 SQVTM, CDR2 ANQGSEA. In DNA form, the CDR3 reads TGCAGCGTTGAAGAAGGGGGGGATGAGCAGTTCTTC. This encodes CSVEEGGDEQFF.

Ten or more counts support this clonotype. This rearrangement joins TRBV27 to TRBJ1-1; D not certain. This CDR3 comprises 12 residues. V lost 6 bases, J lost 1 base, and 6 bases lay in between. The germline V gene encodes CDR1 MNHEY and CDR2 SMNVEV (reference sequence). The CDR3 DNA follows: TGTGCCAGCAGCGGCGGGAACACTGAAGCTTTCTTT. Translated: CASSGGNTEAFF.

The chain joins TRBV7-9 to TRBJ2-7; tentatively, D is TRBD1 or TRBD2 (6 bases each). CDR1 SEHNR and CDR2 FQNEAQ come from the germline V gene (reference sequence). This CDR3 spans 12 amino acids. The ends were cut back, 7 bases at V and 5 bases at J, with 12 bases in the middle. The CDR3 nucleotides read TGTGCCAGCATATTAGGGGGGAACGAGCAGTACTTC. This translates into CASILGGNEQYF.

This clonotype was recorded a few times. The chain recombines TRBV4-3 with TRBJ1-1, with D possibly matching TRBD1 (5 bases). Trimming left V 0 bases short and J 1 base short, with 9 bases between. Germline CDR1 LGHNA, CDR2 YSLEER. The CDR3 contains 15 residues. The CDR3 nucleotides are TGCGCCAGCAGCCAAGATCAGGGAGGGAACACTGAAGCTTTCTTT. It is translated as CASSQDQGGNTEAFF.

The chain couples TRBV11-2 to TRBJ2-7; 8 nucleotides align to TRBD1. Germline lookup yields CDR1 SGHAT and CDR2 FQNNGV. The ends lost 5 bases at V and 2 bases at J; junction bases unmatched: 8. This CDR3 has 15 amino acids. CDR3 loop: CASSPPSGGPYEQYF. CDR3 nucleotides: TGTGCCAGCAGCCCACCGTCAGGGGGCCCCTACGAGCAGTACTTC.

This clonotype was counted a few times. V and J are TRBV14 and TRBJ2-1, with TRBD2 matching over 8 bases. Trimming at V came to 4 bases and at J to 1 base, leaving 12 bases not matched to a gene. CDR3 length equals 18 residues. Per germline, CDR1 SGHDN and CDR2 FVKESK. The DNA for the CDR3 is TGTGCCAGCAGCCTGGTGGCTAGCGGGCGCTTTTCCTACAATGAGCAGTTCTTC. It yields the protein CASSLVASGRFSYNEQFF.

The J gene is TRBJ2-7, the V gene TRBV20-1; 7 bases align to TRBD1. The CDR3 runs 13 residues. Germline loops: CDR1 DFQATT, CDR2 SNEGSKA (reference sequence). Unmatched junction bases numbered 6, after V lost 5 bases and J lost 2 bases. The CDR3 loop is CSASDRRTYEQYF. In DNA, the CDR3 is TGCAGTGCTTCGGACAGGCGAACCTACGAGCAGTACTTC.

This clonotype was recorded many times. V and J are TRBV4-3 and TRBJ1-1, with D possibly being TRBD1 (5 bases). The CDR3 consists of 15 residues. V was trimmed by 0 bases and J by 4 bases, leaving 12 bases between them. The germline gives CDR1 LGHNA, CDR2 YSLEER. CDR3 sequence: CASSQDLGLGTEAFF. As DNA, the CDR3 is TGCGCCAGCAGCCAAGATCTGGGGCTAGGCACTGAAGCTTTCTTT.

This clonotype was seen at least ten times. The CDR3 region has the DNA TGCAGCGTTGAAGAGGCCGAGCAGTACTTC. It codes for CSVEEAEQYF. The chain recombines TRBV29-1 with TRBJ2-7; D not resolved. Germline V CDR1 and CDR2: SQVTM, ANQGSEA. The ends were cut back, 0 bases at V and 6 bases at J, with 3 bases in the middle. The CDR3 is 10 residues long.

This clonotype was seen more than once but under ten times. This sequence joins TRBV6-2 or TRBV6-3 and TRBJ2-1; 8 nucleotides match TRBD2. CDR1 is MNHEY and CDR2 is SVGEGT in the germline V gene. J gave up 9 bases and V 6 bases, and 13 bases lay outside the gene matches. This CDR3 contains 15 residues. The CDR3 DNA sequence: TGTGCCAGCAGAATACGGGAGGGCCGAGGTCGTGAGCAGTTCTTC. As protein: CASRIREGRGREQFF.

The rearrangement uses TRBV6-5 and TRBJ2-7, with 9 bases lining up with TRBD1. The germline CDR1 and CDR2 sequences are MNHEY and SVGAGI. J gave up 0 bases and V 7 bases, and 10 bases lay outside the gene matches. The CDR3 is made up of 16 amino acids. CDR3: CASTLVGQGYSYEQYF. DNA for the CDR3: TGTGCCAGCACTTTGGTCGGACAGGGGTACTCCTACGAGCAGTACTTC.

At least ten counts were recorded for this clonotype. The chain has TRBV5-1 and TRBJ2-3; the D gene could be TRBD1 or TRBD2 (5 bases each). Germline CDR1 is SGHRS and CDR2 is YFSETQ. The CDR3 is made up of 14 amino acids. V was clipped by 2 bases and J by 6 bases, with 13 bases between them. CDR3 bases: TGCGCCAGCAGCTTAACCGGGGCAAGGGATACGCAGTATTTT. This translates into CASSLTGARDTQYF.

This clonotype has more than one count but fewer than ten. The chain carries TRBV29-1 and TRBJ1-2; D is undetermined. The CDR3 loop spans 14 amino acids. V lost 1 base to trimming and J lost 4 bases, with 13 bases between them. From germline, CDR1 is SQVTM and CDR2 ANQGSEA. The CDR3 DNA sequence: TGCAGCGTTGAAGGCGGTCAACAGTTCTATGGCTACACCTTC. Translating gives CSVEGGQQFYGYTF.

The CDR3 loop reads CASSNLHRVWEETQYF. The CDR3 coding sequence is TGTGCCAGCAGTAACCTCCACAGGGTGTGGGAAGAGACCCAGTACTTC. This sequence joins TRBV28 and TRBJ2-5; weak D call: TRBD1 (6 bases). The CDR3 covers 16 residues. Looked up from germline, CDR1 is MDHEN and CDR2 is SYDVKM. Trimming pared 5 bases from V and 3 bases from J, leaving 19 bases between.

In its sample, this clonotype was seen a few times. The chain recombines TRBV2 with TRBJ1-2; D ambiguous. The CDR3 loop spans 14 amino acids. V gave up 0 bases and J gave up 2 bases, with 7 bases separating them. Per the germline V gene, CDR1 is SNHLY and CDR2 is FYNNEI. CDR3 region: CASSEAAANYGYTF. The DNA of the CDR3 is TGTGCCAGCAGTGAAGCAGCAGCCAACTATGGCTACACCTTC.

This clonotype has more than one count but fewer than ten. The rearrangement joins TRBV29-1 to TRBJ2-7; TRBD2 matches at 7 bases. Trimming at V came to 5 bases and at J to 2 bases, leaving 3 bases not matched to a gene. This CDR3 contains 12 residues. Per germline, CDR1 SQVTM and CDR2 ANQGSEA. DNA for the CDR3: TGCAGCGTTACGGGACTAACCTACGAGCAGTACTTC. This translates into CSVTGLTYEQYF.

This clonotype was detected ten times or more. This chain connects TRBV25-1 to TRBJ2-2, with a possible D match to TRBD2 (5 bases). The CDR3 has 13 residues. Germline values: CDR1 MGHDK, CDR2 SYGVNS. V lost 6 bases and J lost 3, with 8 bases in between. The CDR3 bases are TGTGCCAGCAGGGACTCCTACACCGGGGAGCTGTTTTTT. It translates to CASRDSYTGELFF. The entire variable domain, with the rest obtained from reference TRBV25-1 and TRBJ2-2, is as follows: EADIYQTPRYLVIGTGKKITLECSQTMGHDKMYWYQQDPGMELHLIHYSYGVNSTEKGDLSSESTVSRIRTEHFPLTLESARPSHTSQYLCASRDSYTGELFFGEGSRLTVL.

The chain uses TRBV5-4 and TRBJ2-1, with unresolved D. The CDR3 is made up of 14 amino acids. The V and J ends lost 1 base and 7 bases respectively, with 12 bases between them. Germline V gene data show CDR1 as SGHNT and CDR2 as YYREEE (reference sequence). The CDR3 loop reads CASSLQLTINEQFF. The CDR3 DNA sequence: TGTGCCAGCAGCTTGCAGCTTACCATAAATGAGCAGTTCTTC.

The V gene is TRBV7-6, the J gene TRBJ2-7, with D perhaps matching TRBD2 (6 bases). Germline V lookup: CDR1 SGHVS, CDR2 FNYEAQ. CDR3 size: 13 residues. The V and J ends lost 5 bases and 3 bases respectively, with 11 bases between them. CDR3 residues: CASSAGRNYEQYF. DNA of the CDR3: TGTGCCAGCAGCGCGGGACGGAACTACGAGCAGTACTTC. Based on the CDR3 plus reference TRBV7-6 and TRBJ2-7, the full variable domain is GAGVSQSPRYKVTKRGQDVALRCDPISGHVSLYWYRQALGQGPEFLTYFNYEAQQDKSGLPNDRFSAERPEGSISTLTIQRTEQRDSAMYRCASSAGRNYEQYFGPGTRLTVT.

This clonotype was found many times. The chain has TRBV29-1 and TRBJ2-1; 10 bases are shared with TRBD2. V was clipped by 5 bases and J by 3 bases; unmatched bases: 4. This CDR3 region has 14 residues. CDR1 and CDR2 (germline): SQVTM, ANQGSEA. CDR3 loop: CSVPGTSDYNEQFF. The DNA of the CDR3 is TGCAGCGTTCCCGGGACTAGCGACTACAATGAGCAGTTCTTC.